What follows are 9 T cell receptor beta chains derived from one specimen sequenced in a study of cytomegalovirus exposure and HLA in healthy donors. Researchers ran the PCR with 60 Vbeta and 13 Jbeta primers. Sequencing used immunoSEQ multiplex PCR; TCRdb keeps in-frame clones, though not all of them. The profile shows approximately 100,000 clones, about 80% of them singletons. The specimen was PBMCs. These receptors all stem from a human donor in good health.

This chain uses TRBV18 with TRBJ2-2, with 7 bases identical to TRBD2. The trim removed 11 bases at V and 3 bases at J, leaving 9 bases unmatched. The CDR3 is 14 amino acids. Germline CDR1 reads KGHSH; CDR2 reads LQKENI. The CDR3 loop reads CAGRLREDTGELFF. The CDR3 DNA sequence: TGTGCCGGACGCCTCCGGGAGGACACCGGGGAGCTGTTTTTT. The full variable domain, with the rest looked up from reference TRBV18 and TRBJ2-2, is NAGVMQNPRHLVRRRGQEARLRCSPMKGHSHVYWYRQLPEEGLKFMVYLQKENIIDESGMPKERFSAEFPKEGPSILRIQQVVRGDSAAYFCAGRLREDTGELFFGEGSRLTVL.

CDR3 loop: CASSSYSGIGTDTQYF. CDR3 sequence (DNA): TGTGCCAGCAGCTCATATAGCGGGATAGGCACAGATACGCAGTATTTT. This chain links TRBV7-2 with TRBJ2-3; 8 bases fit TRBD2. The V gene's germline CDR1 is SGHTA and CDR2 FQGNSA. The CDR3 consists of 16 residues. Trimming cost V 4 bases and J 1 base; bases outside gene matches: 7.

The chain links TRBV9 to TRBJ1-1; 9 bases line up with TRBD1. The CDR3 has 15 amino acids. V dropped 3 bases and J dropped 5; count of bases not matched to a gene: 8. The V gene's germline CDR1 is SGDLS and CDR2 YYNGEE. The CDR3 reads CASSGTRTGVTEAFF. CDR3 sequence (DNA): TGTGCCAGCAGCGGAACTCGGACAGGGGTTACTGAAGCTTTCTTT.

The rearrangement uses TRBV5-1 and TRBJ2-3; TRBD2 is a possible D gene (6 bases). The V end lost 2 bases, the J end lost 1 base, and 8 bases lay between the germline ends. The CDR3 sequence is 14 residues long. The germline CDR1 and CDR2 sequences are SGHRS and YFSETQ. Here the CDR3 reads CASSFTGGTDTQYF. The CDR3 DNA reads TGCGCCAGCAGCTTCACGGGGGGCACAGATACGCAGTATTTT.

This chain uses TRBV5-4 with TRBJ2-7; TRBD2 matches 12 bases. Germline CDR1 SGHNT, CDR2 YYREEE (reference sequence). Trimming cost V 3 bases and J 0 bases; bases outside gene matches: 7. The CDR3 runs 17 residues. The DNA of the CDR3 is TGTGCCAGCAGCTCGGGACTAGCGGGCCCCAGCTCCTACGAGCAGTACTTC. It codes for CASSSGLAGPSSYEQYF.

The CDR3 spells CASSFRGLSYEQYF. The CDR3 DNA reads as TGTGCCAGCAGCTTCCGGGGGTTGAGCTACGAGCAGTACTTC. The chain carries TRBV11-2 and TRBJ2-7; D is possibly TRBD2 (6 bases). Between the trimmed V and J ends, which lost 3 bases and 3 bases, there was a span of 12 bases. Germline CDR1 SGHAT, CDR2 FQNNGV. The CDR3 extends over 14 amino acids.

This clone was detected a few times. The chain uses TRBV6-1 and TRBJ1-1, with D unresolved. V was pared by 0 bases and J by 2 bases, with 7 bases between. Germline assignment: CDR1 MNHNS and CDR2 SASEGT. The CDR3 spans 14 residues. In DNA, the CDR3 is TGTGCCAGCAGTGAAGCCGGAGGCAACACTGAAGCTTTCTTT. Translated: CASSEAGGNTEAFF.

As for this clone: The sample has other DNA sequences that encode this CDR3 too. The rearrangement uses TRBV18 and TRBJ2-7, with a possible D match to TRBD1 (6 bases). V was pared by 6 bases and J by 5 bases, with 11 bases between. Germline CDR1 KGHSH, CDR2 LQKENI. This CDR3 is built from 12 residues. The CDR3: CASSQDRNEQYF. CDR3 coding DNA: TGTGCCAGCTCTCAAGACAGGAACGAGCAGTACTTC.

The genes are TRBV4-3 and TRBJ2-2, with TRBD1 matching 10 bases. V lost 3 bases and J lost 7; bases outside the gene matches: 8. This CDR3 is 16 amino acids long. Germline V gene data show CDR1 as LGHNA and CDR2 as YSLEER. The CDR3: CASSHPGQGRSGELFF. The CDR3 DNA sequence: TGCGCCAGCAGCCACCCGGGACAGGGGCGTAGCGGGGAGCTGTTTTTT.